This TCR beta chain was profiled in a study of blood T cell repertoires in COVID-19. Methods used by the authors: Estimates of nucleated cell counts were drawn from the amplification of reference gene primers. Method: immunoSEQ multiplex PCR; TCRdb's copy keeps in-frame clones and lacks some. Clone size and the V and J calls come from that table; the DNA yielded D and trimming. The table records about 45,000 clones, more than 70% of them present only once. This receptor was obtained from a woman older than 75 with acute or convalescent COVID-19. The specimen sequenced was peripheral blood.

The CDR3, as DNA: TGTGCCACCTCCGGGGACAGGGGGCTGGGCGGGGAGCTGTTTTTT. Translated: CATSGDRGLGGELFF. The gene calls are TRBV2 and TRBJ2-2; the match to TRBD1 covers 12 bases. V lost 10 bases to trimming and J lost 7 bases; unmatched junction nucleotides: 10. The germline V gene has CDR1 SNHLY and CDR2 FYNNEI. CDR3 length: 15 residues.